This T cell receptor beta chain was documented in a study of blood T cell repertoires in COVID-19. Study-wide background: Sample material is recorded as cDNA or gDNA derived from T cells, B-cell-depleted T cells, or PBMCs.

The assay was immunoSEQ multiplex PCR, and TCRdb's table has in-frame clones only and misses some. Of under 200,000 clones listed, approximately 85% are singletons. Sequencing was done on a sample of peripheral blood. The clonotype originates from a woman older than 75 with acute or convalescent COVID-19.

CDR3 DNA: TGTGCCAGCAGCTCCCGACAGGGTATCAATGAGCAGTTCTTC. It is translated as CASSSRQGINEQFF. This chain joins TRBV7-3 and TRBJ2-1; TRBD1 agrees at 7 bases. CDR3 length: 14 amino acids. The V segment lost 4 bases and the J segment 6 bases; nucleotides outside the gene matches: 6. Germline V CDR1 and CDR2: SGHTA, FQGTGA.